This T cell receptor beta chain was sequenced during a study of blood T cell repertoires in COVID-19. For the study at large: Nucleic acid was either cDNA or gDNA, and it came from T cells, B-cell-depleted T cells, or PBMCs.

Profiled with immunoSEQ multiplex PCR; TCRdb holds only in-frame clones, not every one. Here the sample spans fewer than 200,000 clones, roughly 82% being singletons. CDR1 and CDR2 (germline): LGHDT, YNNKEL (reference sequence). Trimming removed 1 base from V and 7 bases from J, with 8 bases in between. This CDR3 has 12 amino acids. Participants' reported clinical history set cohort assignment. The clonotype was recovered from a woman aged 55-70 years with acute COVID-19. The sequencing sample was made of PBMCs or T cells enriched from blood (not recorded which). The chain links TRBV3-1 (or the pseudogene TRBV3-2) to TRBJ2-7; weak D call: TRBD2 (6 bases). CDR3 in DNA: TGTGCCAGCAGCCAAGTGGAGGGGGAGCAGTACTTC. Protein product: CASSQVEGEQYF.